The 25 T cell receptor beta chains below were found in one sample sequenced in a study of cytomegalovirus exposure and HLA in healthy donors. TCRdb's table, derived via immunoSEQ multiplex PCR, lists solely in-frame clones and lacks some. Of 200,000 to 250,000 clones listed, around four fifths were seen once; the top ten hold around 5.4%. The sample taken for sequencing was PBMCs. Receptors originate from a woman under 30 in good health and CMV-seronegative.

The CDR3 here is CASSPRASEGEQYF. The CDR3 DNA reads TGTGCCAGCAGCCCAAGGGCGTCGGAGGGAGAGCAGTACTTC. The genes are TRBV7-9 and TRBJ2-7; weak D call: TRBD2 (6 bases). Germline V gene sequence: CDR1 SEHNR, CDR2 FQNEAQ (reference sequence). CDR3 length equals 14 residues. V was trimmed by 5 bases and J by 7 bases, leaving 18 bases between them.

This clone occurred a few times. V and J are TRBV19 and TRBJ1-5, with TRBD1 matching over 7 bases. CDR1 LNHDA and CDR2 SQIVND come from the germline V gene (reference sequence). The CDR3 spans 15 residues. Unmatched junction bases numbered 6, after V lost 6 bases and J lost 1 base. The CDR3 sequence is CASSSGTASNQPQHF. CDR3 coding DNA: TGTGCCAGTAGCTCCGGGACAGCAAGCAATCAGCCCCAGCATTTT.

The rearrangement links TRBV5-6 to TRBJ2-7, with 7 bases fitting TRBD1. V shed 0 bases and J 3 bases; nucleotides not matched to a gene: 3. The germline V gene has CDR1 SGHDT and CDR2 YYEEEE. The length of the CDR3 is 14 residues. CDR3: CASSLVRDSYEQYF. The CDR3 region has the DNA TGTGCCAGCAGCTTGGTCCGGGACAGCTACGAGCAGTACTTC.

Worth noting for this clone: A read error is possible here, since a much larger clone lies one base away. Other DNA sequences in the same sample also yield this CDR3. The V and J genes are TRBV6-1 and TRBJ2-3; TRBD2 agrees at 12 bases. Germline CDR1 and CDR2: MNHNS and SASEGT. V shed 2 bases, J shed 4 bases, and the junction held 1 base outside the gene matches. CDR3 length: 15 residues. This CDR3 reads CASSELAGGPDTQYF. The CDR3 bases are TGTGCCAGCAGTGAACTAGCGGGAGGGCCAGATACGCAGTATTTT.

This chain links TRBV9 with TRBJ1-2, with unresolved D. The CDR3 contains 15 residues. Germline V lookup: CDR1 SGDLS, CDR2 YYNGEE. V was pared by 4 bases and J by 1 base, with 14 bases between. The CDR3 nucleotides read TGTGCCAGCAGCAGAGAGGTATACTTTAACTATGGCTACACCTTC. Translation: CASSREVYFNYGYTF.

The J gene is TRBJ1-4, the V gene TRBV6-1; a weak D match, TRBD1 (5 bases). The V end was cut by 1 base, the J end by 14 bases, with 20 bases between. The CDR3 is made up of 15 amino acids. Per the germline V gene, CDR1 is MNHNS and CDR2 is SASEGT. DNA for the CDR3: TGTGCCAGCAGTGAAGTGACCGGACATCATAAAGGGCTGTTTTTT. Its protein product is CASSEVTGHHKGLFF.

The rearrangement joins TRBV5-1 to TRBJ2-1, with 11 bases aligning to TRBD2. V was pared by 2 bases and J by 8 bases, with 6 bases of the junction left unmatched. The CDR3 consists of 15 residues. The germline V gene has CDR1 SGHRS and CDR2 YFSETQ. CDR3 nucleotide sequence: TGCGCCAGCAGCTTTTTACTAGCGGGAGAAGATGAGCAGTTCTTC. Translated, it gives CASSFLLAGEDEQFF.

The chain couples TRBV2 to TRBJ2-7, with 7 bases aligning to TRBD1. CDR1 SNHLY and CDR2 FYNNEI come from the germline V gene. Unmatched junction bases numbered 7, after V lost 5 bases and J lost 6 bases. The CDR3 totals 13 residues. CDR3 region: CASSSGTVPEQYF. CDR3 DNA sequence: TGTGCCAGCAGTTCGGGGACAGTACCCGAGCAGTACTTC.

The chain has TRBV10-3 and TRBJ2-1, with D perhaps TRBD1 (6 bases). Trimming took off 3 bases at V and 9 bases at J, with 18 bases between the two ends. The CDR3 extends over 15 amino acids. The V gene's germline CDR1 is ENHRY and CDR2 SYGVKD. The CDR3 nucleotides read TGTGCCATCAGTGAAGGGCAGGGACAAGTCGGTGAGCAGTTCTTC. Amino acids: CAISEGQGQVGEQFF.

The chain couples TRBV5-1 to TRBJ2-2; D call uncertain. Looked up from germline, CDR1 is SGHRS and CDR2 is YFSETQ. The CDR3 sequence is 13 residues long. Trimming removed 3 bases at V and 0 bases at J, with 3 bases between. CDR3 nucleotides: TGCGCCAGCAGCTCTACGAACACCGGGGAGCTGTTTTTT. This translates into CASSSTNTGELFF.

V gene TRBV4-1 combines with J gene TRBJ2-7; D is tentatively TRBD1 or TRBD2 (5 bases each). The germline CDR1 and CDR2 sequences are MGHRA and YSYEKL. Trimming stripped 3 bases from V and 0 bases from J, with 12 bases between. The CDR3 contains 15 residues. The CDR3 loop reads CASSQRTGGSYEQYF. In DNA form, the CDR3 reads TGCGCCAGCAGCCAGCGGACTGGGGGCTCCTACGAGCAGTACTTC.

This clone was counted many times. The genes are TRBV7-9 and TRBJ1-6; no definite D call. Germline assignment: CDR1 SEHNR and CDR2 FQNEAQ (reference sequence). The CDR3 sequence is 12 residues long. V lost 10 bases, J lost 7 bases, and 11 bases lay in between. Written as DNA, the CDR3 is TGTGCCACCCAGAATACCAATTCACCCCTCCACTTT. The encoded protein is CATQNTNSPLHF.

The V gene is TRBV9, the J gene TRBJ1-2, with TRBD1 matching over 9 bases. The germline V gene encodes CDR1 SGDLS and CDR2 YYNGEE. Trimming removed 1 base from V and 4 bases from J; junction bases left unmatched: 5. This CDR3 is 15 amino acids long. The CDR3, as DNA: TGTGCCAGCAGCGTAACCGGGACAGGGAGCTATGGCTACACCTTC. Amino acid sequence: CASSVTGTGSYGYTF.

The sample holds a few counts of this clone. J is TRBJ1-5 and V is TRBV10-3, with 9 bases identical to TRBD1. CDR3 length equals 13 residues. After removal of 4 bases from V and 5 bases from J, the junction contained 0 bases not matched to a gene. Germline-derived CDR1 and CDR2 are ENHRY and SYGVKD. CDR3 nucleotide sequence: TGTGCCATCAGTGGGACAGGGGATCAGCCCCAGCATTTT. Its protein product is CAISGTGDQPQHF.

The chain has TRBV11-2 and TRBJ2-7, with a tentative D call TRBD1 (5 bases). In germline, CDR1 is SGHAT, CDR2 FQNNGV. The CDR3 has 15 residues. V lost 7 bases, J lost 3 bases, and 19 bases lay in between. The CDR3: CASTLTGSRFYEQYF. The CDR3 nucleotides read TGTGCCAGCACCCTCACAGGAAGCCGCTTCTACGAGCAGTACTTC.

This chain links TRBV2 with TRBJ2-1, with TRBD2 matching over 13 bases. This CDR3 comprises 14 residues. Germline V gene data show CDR1 as SNHLY and CDR2 as FYNNEI. V shed 7 bases and J 10 bases; nucleotides not matched to a gene: 7. The CDR3 DNA reads TGTGCCAGCAACTCGGGACTAGCGGGGAGAGAGCAGTTCTTC. It codes for CASNSGLAGREQFF.

The chain carries TRBV7-2 and TRBJ2-7; D is unclear. Germline V gene data show CDR1 as SGHTA and CDR2 as FQGNSA. The CDR3 has 14 amino acids. V lost 3 bases, J lost 2 bases, and 11 bases lay in between. CDR3 sequence reads: CASSFNFLPYEQYF. The CDR3 DNA reads as TGTGCCAGCAGCTTCAACTTCCTTCCCTACGAGCAGTACTTC.

The chain links TRBV28 to TRBJ1-4, with 8 bases fitting TRBD1. The CDR3 totals 15 residues. The ends lost 5 bases at V and 5 bases at J; junction bases unmatched: 7. Germline lookup yields CDR1 MDHEN and CDR2 SYDVKM. The CDR3 DNA is TGTGCCAGCAGTAACGGACAGGGTTTGAATGAAAAACTGTTTTTT. Translating gives CASSNGQGLNEKLFF.

This clone has a single count. The chain carries TRBV7-9 and TRBJ2-5; 9 bases agree with TRBD1. V trimming: 5 bases; J trimming: 5 bases; junction bases outside the gene matches: 6. This CDR3 comprises 14 residues. The V gene's germline CDR1 is SEHNR and CDR2 FQNEAQ (reference sequence). CDR3 nucleotide sequence: TGTGCCAGCAGCAGGACAGGGGCTGGGGAGACCCAGTACTTC. Translation: CASSRTGAGETQYF.

V and J are TRBV27 and TRBJ2-7; TRBD2 matches at 9 bases. Germline loops: CDR1 MNHEY, CDR2 SMNVEV (reference sequence). This CDR3 contains 15 residues. With 5 bases clipped from V and 6 bases from J, the junction kept 11 bases outside the gene matches. The CDR3 loop is CASSPGLASIPEQYF. The CDR3, as DNA: TGTGCCAGCAGTCCTGGACTAGCGTCGATTCCCGAGCAGTACTTC.

J is TRBJ2-3 and V is TRBV2; 9 bases line up with TRBD2. After removal of 1 base from V and 7 bases from J, the junction contained 3 bases not matched to a gene. Per the germline V gene, CDR1 is SNHLY and CDR2 is FYNNEI. This CDR3 spans 14 amino acids. CDR3: CASSEEREVNTQYF. CDR3 nucleotide sequence: TGTGCCAGCAGTGAAGAGCGGGAGGTGAATACGCAGTATTTT.

This chain uses TRBV6-5 with TRBJ1-2; possibly TRBD1 for D (5 bases). Trimming took off 2 bases at V and 3 bases at J, with 7 bases between the two ends. The CDR3 runs to 13 residues. Germline loops: CDR1 MNHEY, CDR2 SVGAGI. The CDR3 bases are TGTGCCAGCAGTTACGTACAGGACTATGGCTACACCTTC. Amino acids: CASSYVQDYGYTF.

V gene TRBV9 combines with J gene TRBJ2-1; D unclear. Germline V gene data show CDR1 as SGDLS and CDR2 as YYNGEE. The V and J ends lost 0 bases and 0 bases respectively, with 10 bases between them. The CDR3 loop spans 16 amino acids. The CDR3 loop is CASSVAGSSSYNEQFF. CDR3 nucleotides: TGTGCCAGCAGCGTAGCAGGTAGTTCCTCCTACAATGAGCAGTTCTTC. Combining the CDR3 with reference TRBV9 and TRBJ2-1 gives the whole variable domain DSGVTQTPKHLITATGQRVTLRCSPRSGDLSVYWYQQSLDQGLQFLIQYYNGEERAKGNILERFSAQQFPDLHSELNLSSLELGDSALYFCASSVAGSSSYNEQFFGPGTRLTVL.

The V call is TRBV27, the J call TRBJ1-2; 7 nucleotides agree with TRBD1. Germline CDR1 and CDR2: MNHEY and SMNVEV (reference sequence). V lost 5 bases to trimming and J lost 8 bases; unmatched junction nucleotides: 17. The CDR3 contains 16 residues. CDR3 residues: CASSPWGTASERGYTF. CDR3 sequence (DNA): TGTGCCAGCAGTCCCTGGGGGACAGCTTCCGAACGAGGCTACACCTTC.

The chain couples TRBV29-1 to TRBJ1-2, with a weak D call TRBD1 (5 bases). This CDR3 has 16 residues. The germline V gene has CDR1 SQVTM and CDR2 ANQGSEA. V was clipped by 7 bases and J by 1 base, with 22 bases between them. CDR3 bases: TGCAGCGCTTGGGGGACCGGGACCGATAATAACTATGGCTACACCTTC. It is translated as CSAWGTGTDNNYGYTF.